A few counts support the clone carrying this TCR beta chain. The ends lost 2 bases at V and 6 bases at J; junction bases unmatched: 7. CDR3 length: 15 residues. From germline, CDR1 is MNHNS and CDR2 SASEGT. As every portion of the isolated RNA was reverse transcribed, the sequencing read expressed TCRB transcripts. The average read count of naive, central memory and regulatory T cell samples was about 3.57 million. Some clones are missing from TCRdb's copy, which holds only in-frame ones; the method was immunoSEQ multiplex PCR. Of about 290,000 clones detected, 7.5% to 9.5% appear once; the ten largest clones hold roughly 1%. This entry is derived from a study of beta chain features in type 1 diabetes.

This chain joins TRBV6-1 and TRBJ1-2, with 9 bases lining up with TRBD1. Source material: central memory CD4+ T cells from blood. The origin of this receptor is a woman under 30 in good health. In nucleotides, the CDR3 is TGTGCCAGCAGTGAACCACTAACAGGGGGCGATGGCTACACCTTC. This encodes CASSEPLTGGDGYTF.